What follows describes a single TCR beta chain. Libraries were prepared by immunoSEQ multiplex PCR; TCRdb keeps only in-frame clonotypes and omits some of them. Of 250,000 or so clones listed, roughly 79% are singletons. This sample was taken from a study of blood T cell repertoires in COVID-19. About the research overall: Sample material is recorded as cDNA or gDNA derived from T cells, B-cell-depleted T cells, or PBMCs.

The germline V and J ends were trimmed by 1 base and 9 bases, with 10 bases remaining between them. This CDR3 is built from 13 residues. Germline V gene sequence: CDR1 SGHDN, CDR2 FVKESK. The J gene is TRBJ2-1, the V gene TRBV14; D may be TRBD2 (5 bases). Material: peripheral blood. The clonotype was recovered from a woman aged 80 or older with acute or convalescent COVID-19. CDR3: CASSQVIRGEQFF. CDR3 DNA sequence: TGTGCCAGCAGCCAAGTAATTCGGGGTGAGCAGTTCTTC.